This T cell receptor (beta chain) was sequenced during a study of blood T cell repertoires in COVID-19. About the research overall: PBMCs, B-cell-depleted T cells, or T cells were the source of the cDNA or gDNA that made up the material.

The CDR3 runs 17 residues. Germline loops: CDR1 SGHRS, CDR2 YFSETQ. Unmatched junction bases numbered 12, after V lost 0 bases and J lost 4 bases. Living in about two dozen US areas, the participants were between about 18 and 100 years of age. Two consecutive negative NP/OP PCR tests, clearance, or resolved symptoms defined Cohort 3 recovery. The protocol was immunoSEQ multiplex PCR, while the TCRdb copy is restricted to in-frame clones and leaves out a portion. The sample records roughly 180,000 clones, roughly 84% being singletons. The sequence derives from a man aged 55-75 years who had recovered from COVID-19. The sequencing input was PBMCs or T cells enriched from blood (not recorded which). The chain is built from TRBV5-1 and TRBJ2-7; 8 bases align to TRBD1. CDR3 in amino acids: CASSLEVLQGALYEQYF. DNA for the CDR3: TGCGCCAGCAGCTTGGAGGTATTGCAGGGGGCTTTGTACGAGCAGTACTTC.